These T cell receptor beta chains were read from a single sample in a study of OX40 agonist ivuxolimab in advanced cancers. The protocol was immunoSEQ multiplex PCR, while the TCRdb copy is restricted to in-frame clones and leaves out a portion. This sample has roughly 46,000 clones, with more than 70% found just once. The source was CD4+ or CD8+ T cells sorted from blood, collected in a trial of the OX40 agonist ivuxolimab. The receptor set was obtained from an adult with an advanced solid tumor such as melanoma, head and neck, liver or kidney cancer. The CDR3 runs from the conserved cysteine through the conserved F or W. The order of the fields is V gene, D gene, clone size, J gene, CDR3 DNA, CDR3 protein. D genes are given only for firm matches. The listing skips clone size in some rows; elsewhere it reads once, few, many or a size class.

>TRBV28|NA|once|TRBJ1-5
TGTGCCAGCAGTTTCACAGGGATCGGCGATCAGCCCCAGCATTTT
CASSFTGIGDQPQHF
>TRBV14|TRBD1|NA|TRBJ2-2
TGTGCCAGCAGCCCGAGACAGGGGGACACCGGGGAGCTGTTTTTT
CASSPRQGDTGELFF
>TRBV7-2|TRBD1|NA|TRBJ1-1
TGTGCCAGCAGCCCTCTAGGGCGGACAGGGAGGACTGAAGCTTTCTTT
CASSPLGRTGRTEAFF
>TRBV30|NA|NA|TRBJ2-3
TGTGCCTGGAGGCAGGTCTCACGGACGCAGTATTTT
CAWRQVSRTQYF
>TRBV29-1|NA|NA|TRBJ2-3
TGCAGCGTTCTATATTCAGATACGCAGTATTTT
CSVLYSDTQYF
>TRBV20-1|NA|NA|TRBJ2-2
TGCAGTGCTAGAAGGACCGGGGAGCTGTTTTTT
CSARRTGELFF
>TRBV9|NA|NA|TRBJ1-1
TGTGCCAGCAGCGTAGACGGGAACACTGAAGCTTTCTTT
CASSVDGNTEAFF
>TRBV5-1|TRBD2|once|TRBJ2-5
TGCGCCAGCAGCGCAGCGGGAGGGCCTTGGGAGACCCAGTACTTC
CASSAAGGPWETQYF
>TRBV7-9|NA|NA|TRBJ2-3
TGTGCCAGCAGCTTGACAGGAGACACAGATACGCAGTATTTT
CASSLTGDTDTQYF
>TRBV15|NA|NA|TRBJ2-2
TGTGCCACCAGCATACATAGCCCGGGCACCGGGGAGCTGTTTTTT
CATSIHSPGTGELFF
>TRBV5-1|NA|NA|TRBJ2-5
TGCGCCAGCGGCTTTAGTAAAGAGGATCAGGAGACCCAGTACTTC
CASGFSKEDQETQYF
>TRBV7-2|NA|NA|TRBJ2-1
TGTGCCAGCAGCTTAATTTCCGGGGCAACTTCGAAGCAGTTCTTC
CASSLISGATSKQFF
>TRBV5-4|NA|NA|TRBJ1-1
TGTGCCAGCAGCTCACCAGGTAGGCAGAACACTGAAGCTTTCTTT
CASSSPGRQNTEAFF
>TRBV14|NA|NA|TRBJ1-1
TGTGCCAGCAGCCGAGGGACTTGGGCGGCAGCTTTCTTT
CASSRGTWAAAFF
>TRBV27|TRBD1|once|TRBJ2-7
TGTGCCAGCAGTCGGACCCCGGGACAGGCCTACGAGCAGTACTTC
CASSRTPGQAYEQYF
>TRBV6-6|NA|NA|TRBJ2-5
TGTGCCAGCAGTTACCCGAGTCGGGCTGAGACCCAGTACTTC
CASSYPSRAETQYF